The sequence of this TCR beta chain was determined in a study of shared clonotypes between healthy human individuals. Study as a whole: CD8 memory received one plate per donor, CD8 naive two, CD4 memory three and CD4 naive three. The study's findings and limits: The generation probabilities recorded for non-shared clonotypes fell below those of clonotypes shared by all four donors. Relative to memory subsets, naive subsets generally showed larger estimated richness.

The study drew its donors from healthy HIV-negative adults without recent acute infections or vaccinations. Remarks on this clone: What it binds is not known.

This CDR3 has 15 amino acids. Germline assignment: CDR1 LNHDA and CDR2 SQIVND (reference sequence). Trimming cost V 4 bases and J 10 bases; bases outside gene matches: 6. Assay: immunoSEQ multiplex PCR; the TCRdb copy retains only in-frame clones and omits some. The table records roughly 2.6 million clones, roughly nine tenths of them present only once. This TCR came from a man between 18 and 29 years old in good health. The chain uses TRBV19 and TRBJ1-6, with 11 bases that match TRBD1. Sequences were obtained from naive CD4+ T cells sorted from blood. The sample's subset: CD45RA+ positively selected. CDR3 sequence (DNA): TGTGCCAGTAGTACGGGACAGGGGGTCGGGTCACCCCTCCACTTT. As protein: CASSTGQGVGSPLHF. Full variable domain (missing parts from reference TRBV19 and TRBJ1-6): DGGITQSPKYLFRKEGQNVTLSCEQNLNHDAMYWYRQDPGQGLRLIYYSQIVNDFQKGDIAEGYSVSREKKESFPLTVTSAQKNPTAFYLCASSTGQGVGSPLHFGNGTRLTVT.